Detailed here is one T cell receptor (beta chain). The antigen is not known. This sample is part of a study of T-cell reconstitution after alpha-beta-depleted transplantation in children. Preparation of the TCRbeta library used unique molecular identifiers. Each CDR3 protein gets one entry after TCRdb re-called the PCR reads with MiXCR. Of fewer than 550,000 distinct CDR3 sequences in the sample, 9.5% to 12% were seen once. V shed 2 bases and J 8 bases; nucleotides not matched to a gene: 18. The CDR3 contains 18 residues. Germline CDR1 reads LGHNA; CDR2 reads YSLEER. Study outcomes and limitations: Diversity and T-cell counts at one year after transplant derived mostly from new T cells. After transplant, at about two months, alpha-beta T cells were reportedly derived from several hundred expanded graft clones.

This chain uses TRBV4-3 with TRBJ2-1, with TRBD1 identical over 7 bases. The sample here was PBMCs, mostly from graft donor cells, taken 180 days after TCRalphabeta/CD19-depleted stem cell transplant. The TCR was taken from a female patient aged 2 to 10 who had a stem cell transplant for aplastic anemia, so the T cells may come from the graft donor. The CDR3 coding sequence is TGCGCCAGCAGCCAACCCCCAGCCCGACAGGGTCGGGGCGATGAGCAGTTCTTC. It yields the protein CASSQPPARQGRGDEQFF.